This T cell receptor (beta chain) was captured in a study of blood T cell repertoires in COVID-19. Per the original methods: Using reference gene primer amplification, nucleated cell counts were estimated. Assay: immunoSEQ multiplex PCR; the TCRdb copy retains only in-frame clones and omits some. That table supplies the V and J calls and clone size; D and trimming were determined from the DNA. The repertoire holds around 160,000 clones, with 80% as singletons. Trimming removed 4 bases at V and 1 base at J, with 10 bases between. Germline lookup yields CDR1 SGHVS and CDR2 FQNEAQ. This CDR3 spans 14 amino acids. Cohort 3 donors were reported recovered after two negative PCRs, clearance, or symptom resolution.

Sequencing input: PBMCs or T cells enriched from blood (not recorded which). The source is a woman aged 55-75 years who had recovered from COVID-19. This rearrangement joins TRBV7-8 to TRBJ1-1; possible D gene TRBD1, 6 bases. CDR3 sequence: CASSSDSKNTEAFF. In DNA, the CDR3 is TGTGCCAGCAGCTCGGACAGTAAGAACACTGAAGCTTTCTTT.